This passage covers 4 T cell receptor beta chains from one sample sequenced in a study of T cell changes during pregnancy in multiple sclerosis. TCRdb keeps only in-frame clones here, not all; method: immunoSEQ multiplex PCR. Here the sample spans about 130,000 clones, 90% to 98% being singletons. The input for sequencing was peripheral blood, taken after pregnancy. These receptors all stem from a female donor with multiple sclerosis, enrolled in a pregnancy study.

The J gene is TRBJ2-7, the V gene TRBV7-9; 9 bases are a match to TRBD2. CDR3 size: 15 residues. Trimming cost V 2 bases and J 5 bases; bases outside gene matches: 7. Germline CDR1 is SEHNR and CDR2 is FQNEAQ (reference sequence). CDR3 in amino acids: CASSLLPSGIDEQYF. The CDR3 DNA is TGTGCCAGCAGCTTACTACCTAGCGGGATTGACGAGCAGTACTTC.

This clone was counted a single time. The chain joins TRBV28 to TRBJ2-7; TRBD1 matches 8 bases. Germline V gene sequence: CDR1 MDHEN, CDR2 SYDVKM. V dropped 1 base and J dropped 5; count of bases not matched to a gene: 13. The CDR3 consists of 17 residues. The CDR3 loop is CASSLYFPGGGRDEQYF. The CDR3 DNA follows: TGTGCCAGCAGTTTATATTTCCCAGGGGGCGGCCGTGACGAGCAGTACTTC.

This chain uses TRBV9 with TRBJ1-1; 7 nucleotides line up with TRBD1. J was trimmed by 0 bases and V by 0 bases; bases with no gene match: 8. The V gene's germline CDR1 is SGDLS and CDR2 YYNGEE. This CDR3 has 17 amino acids. The chain's CDR3 is CASSVVGQGGMNTEAFF. As DNA, the CDR3 is TGTGCCAGCAGCGTAGTGGGGCAGGGGGGAATGAACACTGAAGCTTTCTTT.

This clone has a single count. The rearrangement uses TRBV4-2 and TRBJ2-1, with TRBD2 matching 8 bases. CDR3 length: 17 amino acids. The germline V gene encodes CDR1 LGHNA and CDR2 YNFKEQ. V was pared by 0 bases and J by 7 bases, with 11 bases of the junction left unmatched. The CDR3 loop reads CASSQDPASGLGNEQFF. In DNA, the CDR3 is TGTGCCAGCAGCCAAGATCCGGCTAGCGGGCTCGGGAATGAGCAGTTCTTC.